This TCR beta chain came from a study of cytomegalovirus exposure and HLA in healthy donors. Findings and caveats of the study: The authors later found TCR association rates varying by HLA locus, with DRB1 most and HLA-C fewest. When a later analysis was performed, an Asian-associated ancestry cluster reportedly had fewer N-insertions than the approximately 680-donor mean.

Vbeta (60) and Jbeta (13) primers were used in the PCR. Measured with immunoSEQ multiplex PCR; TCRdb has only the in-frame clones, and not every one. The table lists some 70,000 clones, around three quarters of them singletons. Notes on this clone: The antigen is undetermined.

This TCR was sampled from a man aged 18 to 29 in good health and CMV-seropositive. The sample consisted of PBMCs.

CDR3 residues: CAWSAYRDTEAFF. The CDR3 DNA reads as TGTGCCTGGAGTGCCTATCGGGACACTGAAGCTTTCTTT. The chain carries TRBV30 and TRBJ1-1, with unresolved D. Trimming stripped 1 base from V and 3 bases from J, with 9 bases between. The length of the CDR3 is 13 residues. Per germline, CDR1 GTSNPN and CDR2 SVGIG (reference sequence).